This is a list of T cell receptor beta chains from one sample in a study of CD8 T cells in ankylosing spondylitis. One entry per CDR3 protein results from TCRdb running MiXCR on the 5' RACE reads. The sample shows hundreds of thousands of distinct CDR3 sequences, 10% to 15% of them seen only once. Sequencing input: blood, either unsorted or a sorted T cell fraction (not recorded which). The receptors originated from a male donor with ankylosing spondylitis. CDR3s include the opening cysteine and the closing phenylalanine or tryptophan. The D gene is left open where the match is weak. The size of a clone is reported for some rows only, either as once, few or many, or as a class for expanded clones.

CDR3 length,V gene,J gene,D gene,clone size,CDR3 protein,CDR3 DNA
13,TRBV20-1,TRBJ2-3,.,.,CSARRGVTDTQYF,TGCAGTGCTAGGCGGGGAGTCACAGATACGCAGTATTTT
17,TRBV4-2,TRBJ2-5,TRBD2,.,CASSQDGRGGKQETQYF,TGTGCCAGCAGCCAAGACGGGAGGGGGGGCAAGCAAGAGACCCAGTACTTC
13,TRBV20-1,TRBJ2-5,TRBD2,few,CGSGEGRQETQYF,TGCGGGTCCGGGGAGGGGAGGCAAGAGACCCAGTACTTC
14,TRBV6-4,TRBJ2-5,.,.,CASSVSGGSETQYF,TGTGCCAGCAGTGTCTCGGGGGGCAGCGAGACCCAGTACTTC
16,TRBV5-4,TRBJ2-1,TRBD1,few,CASGLPLGQGRYEQFF,TGTGCCAGCGGACTACCCCTGGGACAGGGACGGTATGAGCAGTTCTTC
15,TRBV30,TRBJ2-7,.,few,CAWSEGFTTSYEQYF,TGTGCCTGGAGTGAGGGGTTCACTACGTCCTACGAGCAGTACTTC
14,TRBV25-1,TRBJ2-7,.,.,CASSAWETSDEQYF,TGTGCCAGCAGTGCCTGGGAGACCTCCGACGAGCAGTACTTC
15,TRBV11-2,TRBJ2-4,.,few,CASSPLAPSVNIQYF,TGTGCCAGCAGCCCCTTGGCGCCCTCCGTAAACATTCAGTACTTC
12,TRBV4-2,TRBJ1-4,.,many,CASSQAVGTLFF,TGTGCCAGCAGCCAAGCGGTAGGGACACTGTTTTTT
15,TRBV3-1,TRBJ2-3,.,few,CASSHLWEYTDTQYF,TGTGCCAGCAGCCACCTCTGGGAGTACACAGATACGCAGTATTTT
14,TRBV5-1,TRBJ1-2,.,many,CASSFDGGNYGYTF,TGCGCCAGCAGCTTTGATGGGGGCAACTATGGCTACACCTTC
18,TRBV4-3,TRBJ2-1,.,few,CASSRWGRVSGGREEQFF,TGCGCCAGCAGCCGCTGGGGGAGGGTCTCTGGGGGCCGGGAGGAGCAGTTCTTC
13,TRBV24-1,TRBJ2-5,.,many,CATSEGVSETQYF,TGTGCCACCAGTGAGGGGGTATCAGAGACCCAGTACTTC
13,TRBV20-1,TRBJ1-2,.,many,CSASPVGIYGYTF,TGCAGTGCTAGTCCGGTGGGGATCTATGGCTACACCTTC
14,TRBV20-1,TRBJ1-5,.,many,CSAREGNQNQPQHF,TGCAGTGCTAGAGAGGGCAACCAAAATCAGCCCCAGCATTTT
14,TRBV29-1,TRBJ2-4,.,.,CSVEAGGSKNIQYF,TGCAGCGTTGAAGCCGGCGGGTCCAAAAACATTCAGTACTTC